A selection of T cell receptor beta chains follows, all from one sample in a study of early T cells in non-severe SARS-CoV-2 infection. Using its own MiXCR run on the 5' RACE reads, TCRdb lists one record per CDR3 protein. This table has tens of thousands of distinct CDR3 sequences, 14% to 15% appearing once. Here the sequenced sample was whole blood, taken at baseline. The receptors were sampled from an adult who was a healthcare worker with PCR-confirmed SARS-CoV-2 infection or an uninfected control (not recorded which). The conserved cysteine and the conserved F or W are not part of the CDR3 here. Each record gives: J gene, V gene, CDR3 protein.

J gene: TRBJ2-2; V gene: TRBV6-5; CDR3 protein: ASTGGASNTGELF
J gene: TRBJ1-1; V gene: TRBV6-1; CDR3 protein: ASSAGTVKAF
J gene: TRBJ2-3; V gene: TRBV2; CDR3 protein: ASTGWSGRLADTQY
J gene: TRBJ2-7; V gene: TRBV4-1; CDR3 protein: ASSQDPGASREQY
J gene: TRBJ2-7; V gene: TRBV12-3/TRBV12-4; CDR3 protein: ASSLRQGASEQY
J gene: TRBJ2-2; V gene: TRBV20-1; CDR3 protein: SAPPGDTGELF
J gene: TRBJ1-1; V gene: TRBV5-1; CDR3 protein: ASSRDRLVDTEAF
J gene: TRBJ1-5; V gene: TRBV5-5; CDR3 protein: ASSILTGNQPQH
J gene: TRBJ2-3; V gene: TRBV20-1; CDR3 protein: SATEHGQGSTDTQY
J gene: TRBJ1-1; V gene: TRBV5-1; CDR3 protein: ASSLEWAGTEAF
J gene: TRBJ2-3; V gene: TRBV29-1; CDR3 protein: SVGTSDTQY
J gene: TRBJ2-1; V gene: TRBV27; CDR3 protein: ASSSYQSSYNEQF
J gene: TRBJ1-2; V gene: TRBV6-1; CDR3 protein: ASSEPGQGSLAGYT
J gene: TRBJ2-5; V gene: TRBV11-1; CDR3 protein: ASSYRDREIQETQY
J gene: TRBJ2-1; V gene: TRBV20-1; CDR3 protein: SAPDPGGSYNEQF
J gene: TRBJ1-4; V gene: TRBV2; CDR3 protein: ASSRGLGREKLF
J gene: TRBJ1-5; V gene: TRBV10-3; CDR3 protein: AISESRQGNQPQH
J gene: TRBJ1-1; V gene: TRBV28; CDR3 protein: ASSLRREAF
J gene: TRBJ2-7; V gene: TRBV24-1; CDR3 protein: ATSDSRQGASNEQY
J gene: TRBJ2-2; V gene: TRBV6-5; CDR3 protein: ASSKNPGLASGELF
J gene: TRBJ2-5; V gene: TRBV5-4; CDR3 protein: ASSPPGTSGKETQY
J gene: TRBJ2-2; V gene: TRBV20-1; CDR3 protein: SARGLAGGPGELF
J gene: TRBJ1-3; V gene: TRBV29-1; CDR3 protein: SARRGSGNTIY
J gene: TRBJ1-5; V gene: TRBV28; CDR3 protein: ASSPLGRINNQPQH
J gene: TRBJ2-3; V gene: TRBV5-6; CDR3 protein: ASSLAGLTDTQY
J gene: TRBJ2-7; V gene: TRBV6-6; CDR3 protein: ASSYPPRRDYEQY
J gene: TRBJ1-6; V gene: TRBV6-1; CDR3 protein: ASSERVWDSPLH
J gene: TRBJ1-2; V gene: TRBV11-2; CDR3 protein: ASSTAGTGIGNGYT
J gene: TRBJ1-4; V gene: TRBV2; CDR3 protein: ASRGEFPLELF
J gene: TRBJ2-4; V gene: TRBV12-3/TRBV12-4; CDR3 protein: ASSLMRGAKNIQY
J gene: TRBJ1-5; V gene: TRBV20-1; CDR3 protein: SAPFGTGLSNQPQH
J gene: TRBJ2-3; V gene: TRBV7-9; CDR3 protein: ASSPTGTDTQY
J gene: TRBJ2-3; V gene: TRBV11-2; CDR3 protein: ASTIQISGRIKDTQY
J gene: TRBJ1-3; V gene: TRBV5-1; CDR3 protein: ASSSDIRNTIY
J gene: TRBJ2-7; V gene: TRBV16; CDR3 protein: ASSQYAGSYEQY
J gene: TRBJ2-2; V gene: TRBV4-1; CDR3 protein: ASSQGIGRATGELF
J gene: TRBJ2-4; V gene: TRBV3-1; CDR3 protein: ASSQGTSGWI
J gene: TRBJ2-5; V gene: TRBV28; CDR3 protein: ASSSPRGQSTETQY
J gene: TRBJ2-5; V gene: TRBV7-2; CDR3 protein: ASSFGGMYQETQY
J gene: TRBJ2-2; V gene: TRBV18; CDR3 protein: ASSLDRVTGELF
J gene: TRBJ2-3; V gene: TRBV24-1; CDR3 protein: ATSREHSFPSTDTQY
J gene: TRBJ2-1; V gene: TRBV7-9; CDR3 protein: ASSHDDGAEQF
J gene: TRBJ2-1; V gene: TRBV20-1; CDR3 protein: GSLAATYNEQF
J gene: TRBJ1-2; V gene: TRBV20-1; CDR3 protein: SAYGTETNYGYT
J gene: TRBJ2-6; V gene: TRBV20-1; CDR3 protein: SAPPFSGANVLT
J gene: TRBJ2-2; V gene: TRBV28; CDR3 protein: ASSLGGNTGELF
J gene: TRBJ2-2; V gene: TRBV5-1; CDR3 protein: ASRLQRNTGELF
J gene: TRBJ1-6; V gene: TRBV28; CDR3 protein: ASSARTGIASPLH
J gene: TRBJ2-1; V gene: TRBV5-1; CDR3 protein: ASSLGSQGNEQF
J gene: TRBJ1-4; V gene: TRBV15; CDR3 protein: ATTRDSLTSEKLF
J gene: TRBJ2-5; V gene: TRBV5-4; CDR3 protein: ASSSGLAGAQETQY
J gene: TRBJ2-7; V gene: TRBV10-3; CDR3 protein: AISAYSGESSYEQY
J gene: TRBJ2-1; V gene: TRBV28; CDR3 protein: ASRANRGGYNEQF